These 20 T cell receptor beta chains share one sample of origin, sequenced in a study of cytomegalovirus exposure and HLA in healthy donors (TCRdb year 2017). Receptor amplification or capture employed the immunoSEQ multiplex PCR assay. TCRdb provides this immuneACCESS table in a form limited to in-frame rearrangements. Some clones are lacking; in checked studies, under half of them reflect an unresolved V gene, and why the rest are absent is not known. This sample holds about 180,000 clones; roughly 89% were observed only once. The ten largest clones capture 1.4% of the sample. The sequenced material came from PBMCs. These receptors all come from a woman aged 30 to 39 in good health and CMV-seronegative.

This clone was detected a few times. V gene TRBV27 combines with J gene TRBJ1-5, with D maybe TRBD1 (5 bases). The V end was cut by 2 bases, the J end by 6 bases, with 11 bases between. CDR3 length: 14 amino acids. Per the germline V gene, CDR1 is MNHEY and CDR2 is SMNVEV (reference sequence). The CDR3 here is CASSLQGRGQPQHF. The DNA of the CDR3 is TGTGCCAGCAGTTTACAGGGTCGTGGTCAGCCCCAGCATTTT.

The rearrangement joins TRBV4-2 to TRBJ2-5; TRBD2 matches 8 bases. The CDR3 is 14 residues long. CDR1 LGHNA and CDR2 YNFKEQ come from the germline V gene. J lost 2 bases, V lost 1 base, and 0 bases had no gene match. Written as DNA, the CDR3 is TGTGCCAGCAGCCAAGCGGGGGGGCAAGAGACCCAGTACTTC. Its protein product is CASSQAGGQETQYF.

V is TRBV5-5 and J is TRBJ1-1; 7 bases are a match to TRBD1. There are 14 residues in the CDR3. V dropped 5 bases and J dropped 10; count of bases not matched to a gene: 14. CDR1 and CDR2 from the germline V gene are SGHKS and YYEKEE (reference sequence). The CDR3 region has the DNA TGTGCCAGCAGTGACCCAGGGGGAGGCCCCCTAGCTTTCTTT. It codes for CASSDPGGGPLAFF.

V and J are TRBV29-1 and TRBJ2-5, with 10 bases identical to TRBD2. The germline gives CDR1 SQVTM, CDR2 ANQGSEA. Losses at the gene ends were 4 bases for V and 4 bases for J; bases not matched to a gene: 9. This CDR3 contains 15 residues. CDR3 region: CSVGLPKRGGETQYF. CDR3 nucleotides: TGCAGCGTTGGTCTTCCAAAGCGGGGGGGAGAGACCCAGTACTTC.

V gene TRBV9 combines with J gene TRBJ2-1; 8 nucleotides line up with TRBD1. The CDR3 runs to 16 residues. The V and J ends lost 1 base and 2 bases, in that order; junction bases with no gene match: 5. From germline, CDR1 is SGDLS and CDR2 YYNGEE. CDR3 sequence: CASSVKGRGPYNEQFF. CDR3 sequence (DNA): TGTGCCAGCAGCGTAAAAGGCAGGGGGCCCTACAATGAGCAGTTCTTC.

The chain has TRBV4-1 and TRBJ2-3; 11 bases line up with TRBD2. The CDR3 contains 14 residues. The V gene's germline CDR1 is MGHRA and CDR2 YSYEKL. V trimming: 3 bases; J trimming: 4 bases; junction bases outside the gene matches: 0. The CDR3 loop is CASSQTSGADTQYF. The CDR3 DNA sequence: TGCGCCAGCAGCCAGACTAGCGGGGCAGATACGCAGTATTTT.

This chain uses TRBV5-1 with TRBJ2-1; 8 bases match TRBD1. Germline loops: CDR1 SGHRS, CDR2 YFSETQ. V lost 4 bases and J lost 2; bases outside the gene matches: 5. The CDR3 runs 15 residues. CDR3 amino acids: CASSTGDRPYNEQFF. DNA of the CDR3: TGCGCCAGCAGCACTGGGGACAGGCCCTACAATGAGCAGTTCTTC.

This clone was seen just once. The V and J genes are TRBV29-1 and TRBJ1-1; D unclear. The CDR3 loop spans 16 amino acids. The germline V and J ends were trimmed by 5 bases and 1 base, with 20 bases remaining between them. From germline, CDR1 is SQVTM and CDR2 ANQGSEA. The CDR3 sequence: CSVPTTGLSANTEAFF. The CDR3 DNA reads TGCAGCGTTCCAACCACCGGACTTTCGGCGAACACTGAAGCTTTCTTT.

V gene TRBV7-9 combines with J gene TRBJ1-1; 9 bases are shared with TRBD1. CDR3 length: 14 amino acids. V gave up 5 bases and J gave up 4 bases; unmatched junction bases: 5. Germline V CDR1 and CDR2: SEHNR, FQNEAQ (reference sequence). This chain's CDR3 is CASSPDRGFTEAFF. The CDR3 region has the DNA TGTGCCAGCAGCCCTGACAGGGGGTTCACTGAAGCTTTCTTT.

The chain has TRBV5-5 and TRBJ1-1, with 9 bases identical to TRBD1. Per the germline V gene, CDR1 is SGHKS and CDR2 is YYEKEE (reference sequence). The CDR3 spans 13 residues. The J segment lost 8 bases and the V segment lost 4 bases, leaving 6 bases of the junction unmatched. CDR3 coding DNA: TGTGCCAGCAGCACCCACAGGGGGCGGGAAGCTTTCTTT. It codes for CASSTHRGREAFF.

This clone was detected only once. The chain links TRBV19 to TRBJ2-6, with 9 positions matching TRBD1. The CDR3 length is 18 residues. The V and J ends lost 1 base and 2 bases, in that order; junction bases with no gene match: 6. CDR1 and CDR2 from the germline V gene are LNHDA and SQIVND (reference sequence). The CDR3 coding sequence is TGTGCCAGTAGTATAGTATCACAGGGGGCGGCTGGGGCCAACGTCCTGACTTTC. This translates into CASSIVSQGAAGANVLTF.

The CDR3 sequence: CASSQRALAGGRNTGELFF. CDR3 nucleotides: TGTGCCAGCAGCCAGAGGGCGCTAGCGGGGGGGCGGAACACCGGGGAGCTGTTTTTT. The chain uses TRBV7-6 and TRBJ2-2, with TRBD2 identical over 12 bases. CDR1 is SGHVS, CDR2 FNYEAQ, per germline. V lost 5 bases to trimming and J lost 1 base; unmatched junction nucleotides: 11. This CDR3 spans 19 amino acids. Variable domain in full (rest from reference TRBV7-6 and TRBJ2-2): GAGVSQSPRYKVTKRGQDVALRCDPISGHVSLYWYRQALGQGPEFLTYFNYEAQQDKSGLPNDRFSAERPEGSISTLTIQRTEQRDSAMYRCASSQRALAGGRNTGELFFGEGSRLTVL.

The V call is TRBV10-3, the J call TRBJ2-5; unclear D gene. The CDR3 sequence is 13 residues long. The ends were cut back, 3 bases at V and 2 bases at J, with 7 bases in the middle. Germline CDR1 ENHRY, CDR2 SYGVKD. Written as DNA, the CDR3 is TGTGCCATCAGTGACGGTGTTCAAGAGACCCAGTACTTC. It codes for CAISDGVQETQYF.

The chain uses TRBV11-2 and TRBJ2-7, with TRBD1 matching 11 bases. CDR3 length: 15 residues. Germline V lookup: CDR1 SGHAT, CDR2 FQNNGV. V dropped 0 bases and J dropped 3; count of bases not matched to a gene: 1. This chain's CDR3 is CASSLEGTGGYEQYF. CDR3 sequence (DNA): TGTGCCAGCAGCTTAGAAGGGACAGGGGGCTACGAGCAGTACTTC.

The chain recombines TRBV5-6 with TRBJ2-2; 7 bases match TRBD2. CDR3 length: 17 residues. Germline V gene data show CDR1 as SGHDT and CDR2 as YYEEEE. J was trimmed by 0 bases and V by 4 bases; bases with no gene match: 9. Here the CDR3 DNA reads TGTGCCAGCAGCCGGGACCAGGGACTACCGAACACCGGGGAGCTGTTTTTT. Translated: CASSRDQGLPNTGELFF. The variable domain in full, with the rest retrieved from reference TRBV5-6 and TRBJ2-2, is DAGVTQSPTHLIKTRGQQVTLRCSPKSGHDTVSWYQQALGQGPQFIFQYYEEEERQRGNFPDRFSGHQFPNYSSELNVNALLLGDSALYLCASSRDQGLPNTGELFFGEGSRLTVL.

The V and J genes are TRBV5-4 and TRBJ1-2; D gene uncertain. V was cut by 1 base and J by 10 bases, with 14 bases left in between. The CDR3 is 13 amino acids. From germline, CDR1 is SGHNT and CDR2 YYREEE (reference sequence). CDR3 nucleotide sequence: TGTGCCAGCAGCTTGAGAGGTTCGGGGTACTACACCTTC. This translates into CASSLRGSGYYTF.

The chain carries TRBV6-1 and TRBJ2-7; 10 bases line up with TRBD1. Per the germline V gene, CDR1 is MNHNS and CDR2 is SASEGT. V lost 1 base to trimming and J lost 7 bases; unmatched junction nucleotides: 4. This CDR3 region has 14 residues. The CDR3 region is CASSEVGQGREQYF. The CDR3 DNA reads TGTGCCAGCAGTGAAGTGGGACAGGGGAGGGAGCAGTACTTC.

The J gene is TRBJ1-3, the V gene TRBV6-1; 7 bases are a match to TRBD1. CDR1 is MNHNS, CDR2 SASEGT, per germline. The CDR3 contains 16 residues. Trimming cost V 0 bases and J 3 bases; bases outside gene matches: 5. The CDR3 DNA is TGTGCCAGCAGTGAAGCGGCAGGGGGAGGTGGAAACACCATATATTTT. Amino acid sequence: CASSEAAGGGGNTIYF.

The rearrangement joins TRBV15 to TRBJ1-2; 7 bases align to TRBD1. The germline V gene has CDR1 LNHNV and CDR2 YYDKDF (reference sequence). J was trimmed by 4 bases and V by 0 bases; bases with no gene match: 2. The CDR3 contains 14 residues. CDR3 in amino acids: CATSRDGTAYGYTF. As DNA, the CDR3 is TGTGCCACCAGCAGAGACGGGACAGCCTATGGCTACACCTTC.

The rearrangement uses TRBV27 and TRBJ1-1; 9 bases map to TRBD1. The ends lost 5 bases at V and 5 bases at J; junction bases unmatched: 6. This CDR3 region has 14 residues. The V gene's germline CDR1 is MNHEY and CDR2 SMNVEV (reference sequence). CDR3 DNA sequence: TGTGCCAGCAGTCTGACAGGGGGGAGTACTGAAGCTTTCTTT. Its protein product is CASSLTGGSTEAFF.